The 14 T cell receptor beta chains reported below all come from one sample, sequenced in a study of OX40 agonist ivuxolimab in advanced cancers. Profiled with immunoSEQ multiplex PCR; TCRdb holds only in-frame clones, not every one. The profile shows tens of thousands of clones, 80% to 90% of them singletons. This specimen was CD4+ or CD8+ T cells sorted from blood, taken in a trial of the OX40 agonist ivuxolimab. These receptors were taken from an adult with an advanced solid tumor such as melanoma, head and neck, liver or kidney cancer.

The CDR3 sequence is CASSPGTKDTEAFF. In DNA, the CDR3 is TGCGCCAGCAGCCCGGGAACAAAAGACACTGAAGCTTTCTTT. V usage is TRBV5-1 and J usage is TRBJ1-1; D not certain. Germline-derived CDR1 and CDR2 are SGHRS and YFSETQ. V was cut by 4 bases and J by 3 bases, with 13 bases left in between. This CDR3 spans 14 amino acids.

This chain joins TRBV6-4 and TRBJ2-2; D may be TRBD1 or TRBD2 (5 bases each). Trimming took 3 bases from V and 4 from J, leaving 9 bases between them. This CDR3 comprises 14 residues. Germline CDR1 is MRHNA and CDR2 is SNTAGT. CDR3 DNA sequence: TGTGCCAGCAGTGATGGGGGTGGCACCGGGGAGCTGTTTTTT. Translation gives CASSDGGGTGELFF.

The V gene is TRBV7-2, the J gene TRBJ2-7; weak D call: TRBD1 (5 bases). The CDR3 consists of 12 residues. Germline V gives CDR1 SGHTA, CDR2 FQGNSA. Trimming stripped 3 bases from V and 4 bases from J, with 7 bases between. CDR3 in DNA: TGTGCCAGCAGCTTTTCAGGGTACGAGCAGTACTTC. Amino acids: CASSFSGYEQYF. Filled out from reference TRBV7-2 and TRBJ2-7, the complete variable domain reads GAGVSQSPSNKVTEKGKDVELRCDPISGHTALYWYRQSLGQGLEFLIYFQGNSAPDKSGLPSDRFSAERTGGSVSTLTIQRTQQEDSAVYLCASSFSGYEQYFGPGTRLTVT.

The rearrangement uses TRBV6-5 and TRBJ2-7; weak D call: TRBD1 (5 bases). This CDR3 has 13 amino acids. The germline V and J ends were trimmed by 2 bases and 5 bases, with 10 bases remaining between them. Germline loops: CDR1 MNHEY, CDR2 SVGAGI. The CDR3 loop is CASSYRQGNEQYF. Here the CDR3 DNA reads TGTGCCAGCAGTTACCGTCAGGGTAACGAGCAGTACTTC.

This rearrangement joins TRBV5-1 to TRBJ2-6; D not resolved. The CDR3 is 15 amino acids. Between the trimmed V and J ends, which lost 4 bases and 4 bases, there was a span of 12 bases. From germline, CDR1 is SGHRS and CDR2 YFSETQ. The CDR3 sequence is CASSQESEGANVLTF. CDR3 nucleotides: TGCGCCAGCAGCCAAGAGTCTGAGGGGGCCAACGTCCTGACTTTC.

J is TRBJ2-5 and V is TRBV2; weak D call: TRBD2 (6 bases). With 2 bases removed from V and 1 base from J, the gap between germline ends came to 17 bases. Germline loops: CDR1 SNHLY, CDR2 FYNNEI. The CDR3 sequence is 17 residues long. This CDR3 is CASSENPGGSGQETQYF. CDR3 bases: TGTGCCAGCAGTGAAAACCCCGGGGGTAGCGGCCAAGAGACCCAGTACTTC.

The V and J genes are TRBV6-5 and TRBJ2-7; no firm D call. The ends were cut back, 2 bases at V and 2 bases at J, with 7 bases in the middle. Germline assignment: CDR1 MNHEY and CDR2 SVGAGI. This CDR3 spans 13 amino acids. The CDR3 sequence is CASSYGRTYEQYF. In DNA, the CDR3 is TGTGCCAGCAGTTACGGCAGGACCTACGAGCAGTACTTC.

This clone was seen once. The V call is TRBV15, the J call TRBJ2-1, with 10 bases aligning to TRBD1. The V gene end was trimmed by 5 bases and the J gene end by 7 bases; junction bases not matched to a gene: 8. This CDR3 region has 15 residues. Per germline, CDR1 LNHNV and CDR2 YYDKDF (reference sequence). The DNA of the CDR3 is TGTGCCACCAGCGTCGACAGGGGGCTAGGGAATGAGCAGTTCTTC. This gives the protein CATSVDRGLGNEQFF.

V and J are TRBV9 and TRBJ2-3; 8 nucleotides match TRBD2. Germline trimming cut 3 bases from V and 0 bases from J; bases unmatched to any gene: 6. CDR3 length: 16 amino acids. Germline values: CDR1 SGDLS, CDR2 YYNGEE. As DNA, the CDR3 is TGTGCCAGCAGCGCATACGGGGGGGCTAGCACAGATACGCAGTATTTT. It translates to CASSAYGGASTDTQYF.

The genes are TRBV7-6 and TRBJ2-3; TRBD1 matches 7 bases. V was pared by 4 bases and J by 2 bases, with 6 bases of the junction left unmatched. The germline CDR1 and CDR2 sequences are SGHVS and FNYEAQ. The CDR3 totals 15 residues. CDR3 sequence: CASSSGDSHTDTQYF. CDR3 nucleotide sequence: TGTGCCAGCAGCTCAGGGGACAGTCACACAGATACGCAGTATTTT.

The J gene is TRBJ1-5, the V gene TRBV7-4, with 10 nucleotides matching TRBD1. Germline CDR1 reads SGHVT; CDR2 reads SQSDAQ. This CDR3 is 17 amino acids long. Losses at the gene ends were 0 bases for V and 5 bases for J; bases not matched to a gene: 7. This CDR3 reads CASSLATRTGGDQPQHF. The CDR3 bases are TGTGCCAGCAGCTTAGCCACCAGGACAGGGGGGGATCAGCCCCAGCATTTT.

This clone was recorded a few times. The chain employs TRBV6-4 and TRBJ2-1, with TRBD2 matching 8 bases. The CDR3 has 15 residues. V lost 3 bases, J lost 8 bases, and 9 bases stayed unmatched. Germline CDR1 reads MRHNA; CDR2 reads SNTAGT. CDR3 loop: CASSDTSGSGDEQFF. Written as DNA, the CDR3 is TGTGCCAGCAGTGATACTAGCGGCTCGGGGGATGAGCAGTTCTTC.

This clone was observed a single time. The chain uses TRBV19 and TRBJ1-1; the match to TRBD1 covers 10 bases. J lost 5 bases, V lost 5 bases, and 5 bases had no gene match. CDR1 is LNHDA, CDR2 SQIVND, per germline (reference sequence). This CDR3 comprises 14 residues. CDR3 in amino acids: CASSPGTGVTEAFF. The CDR3 DNA follows: TGTGCCAGTAGTCCCGGGACAGGGGTGACTGAAGCTTTCTTT. The variable domain in full, with the rest retrieved from reference TRBV19 and TRBJ1-1, is DGGITQSPKYLFRKEGQNVTLSCEQNLNHDAMYWYRQDPGQGLRLIYYSQIVNDFQKGDIAEGYSVSREKKESFPLTVTSAQKNPTAFYLCASSPGTGVTEAFFGQGTRLTVV.

The rearrangement uses TRBV6-5 and TRBJ1-1, with 8 bases fitting TRBD1. This CDR3 has 14 residues. V dropped 7 bases and J dropped 5; count of bases not matched to a gene: 9. Germline loops: CDR1 MNHEY, CDR2 SVGAGI. This CDR3 reads CASKQTQGATEAFF. The CDR3 DNA follows: TGTGCCAGCAAGCAAACCCAGGGGGCAACTGAAGCTTTCTTT.